What follows are 24 T cell receptor beta chains derived from one specimen sequenced in a study of T cells in Graves' hyperthyroidism and ophthalmopathy. TCR beta CDR3 regions were amplified from RNA. The HTBI primer set was used in a first-round RT-PCR of the TCR CDR3. TCRdb called the multiplex PCR reads again in MiXCR, with one record for every CDR3 protein. Of 35,000 or so distinct CDR3 sequences in the sample, under 60% were seen once. The sample was blood. The receptor source for this set is a man aged 40-49 years with Graves' ophthalmopathy.

Remarks on this clonotype: Possible read error: a much larger clone is one base away. It is likely a read error, because the conserved phenylalanine at the end of the CDR3 is missing. This rearrangement joins TRBV19 to TRBJ1-1; D is ambiguous. Germline CDR1 is LNHDA and CDR2 is SQIVND (reference sequence). CDR3 length equals 13 residues. The CDR3 loop is CASSVRLNTVAFS. The DNA for the CDR3 is TGTGCCAGTAGCGTCCGATTGAACACTGTAGCTTTCTCT.

The genes are TRBV24-1 and TRBJ2-1; TRBD1 is a possible D gene (5 bases). The V end was cut by 3 bases, the J end by 7 bases, with 12 bases between. Per the germline V gene, CDR1 is KGHDR and CDR2 is SFDVKD. CDR3 length: 14 amino acids. CDR3 DNA: TGTGCCACCAGTGATCGACAGATTGATAATGAGCAGTTCTTC. Its translation is CATSDRQIDNEQFF.

This clonotype occurred once. The chain uses TRBV12-5 and TRBJ1-5, with 9 bases matching TRBD1. The V gene's germline CDR1 is LGHNT and CDR2 FRNRAP. V shed 3 bases, J shed 14 bases, and the junction held 20 bases outside the gene matches. This CDR3 contains 17 residues. CDR3 region: CASGLPPKGTGLSYEHF. As DNA, the CDR3 is TGTGCTAGTGGTTTACCGCCCAAAGGGACAGGGCTTTCCTACGAGCATTTT.

The gene calls are TRBV20-1 and TRBJ2-7; D is ambiguous. Trimming took 4 bases from V and 0 from J, leaving 7 bases between them. Germline CDR1 and CDR2: DFQATT and SNEGSKA (reference sequence). The CDR3 totals 12 residues. DNA for the CDR3: TGCAGTGCTATAGAGTCCTCCTACGAGCAGTACTTC. This sequence encodes CSAIESSYEQYF.

In its sample, this clonotype was seen many times. This rearrangement joins TRBV5-1 to TRBJ2-2; D ambiguous. The germline V gene encodes CDR1 SGHRS and CDR2 YFSETQ. CDR3 length equals 15 residues. V dropped 3 bases and J dropped 0 bases, with 9 bases sitting between them. The CDR3 coding sequence is TGCGCCAGCAGCTATACAGAGCCGAACACCGGGGAGCTGTTTTTT. This gives the protein CASSYTEPNTGELFF.

This clonotype was counted ten times or more. The chain uses TRBV3-1 and TRBJ2-3, with D possibly TRBD1 on 5 matching bases. CDR1 is LGHDT, CDR2 YNNKEL, per germline (reference sequence). Trimming removed 3 bases at V and 2 bases at J, with 9 bases between. The CDR3 consists of 14 residues. CDR3 in amino acids: CASSHGAATDTQYF. The CDR3 DNA reads as TGTGCCAGCAGCCATGGGGCGGCCACAGATACGCAGTATTTT.

This chain joins TRBV7-2 and TRBJ2-1; TRBD1 matches 12 bases. The CDR3 spans 15 residues. Germline V gene lookup returns CDR1 SGHTA and CDR2 FQGNSA. The V and J ends lost 5 bases and 9 bases, in that order; junction bases with no gene match: 8. The CDR3 loop is CASSPGTGGFSEQFF. The CDR3 nucleotides read TGTGCCAGCAGCCCAGGGACAGGGGGCTTTAGTGAGCAGTTCTTC. Variable domain in full (rest from reference TRBV7-2 and TRBJ2-1): GAGVSQSPSNKVTEKGKDVELRCDPISGHTALYWYRQSLGQGLEFLIYFQGNSAPDKSGLPSDRFSAERTGGSVSTLTIQRTQQEDSAVYLCASSPGTGGFSEQFFGPGTRLTVL.

V usage is TRBV29-1 and J usage is TRBJ1-4; perhaps TRBD1 as D (5 bases). The CDR3 sequence is 13 residues long. V was clipped by 5 bases and J by 7 bases, with 14 bases between them. Germline values: CDR1 SQVTM, CDR2 ANQGSEA. In DNA, the CDR3 is TGCAGCGTTCCTAGGGGCGACGGTGAAAAACTGTTTTTT. It yields the protein CSVPRGDGEKLFF.

This clonotype was found many times. The rearrangement links TRBV7-3 to TRBJ2-3, with TRBD2 matching over 11 bases. V lost 0 bases, J lost 0 bases, and 2 bases stayed unmatched. The germline CDR1 and CDR2 sequences are SGHTA and FQGTGA. The CDR3 extends over 17 amino acids. The CDR3 is CASSLTSGGASTDTQYF. For the CDR3, the DNA is TGTGCCAGCAGCTTAACTAGCGGGGGGGCCAGCACAGATACGCAGTATTTT.

The chain carries TRBV6-6 and TRBJ1-1, with D perhaps TRBD1 (6 bases). Deletions cut 7 bases from V and 1 base from J, with 28 bases between. The CDR3 is 19 residues long. Germline values: CDR1 MNHNY, CDR2 SVGAGI (reference sequence). CDR3 amino acids: CASKPYRYSGNRENTEAFF. In DNA, the CDR3 is TGTGCCAGCAAACCCTACAGATACTCTGGAAACAGGGAGAACACTGAAGCTTTCTTT.

V usage is TRBV7-2 and J usage is TRBJ2-1; 8 nucleotides align to TRBD2. V dropped 5 bases and J dropped 7; count of bases not matched to a gene: 13. The germline gives CDR1 SGHTA, CDR2 FQGNSA. The length of the CDR3 is 16 residues. The CDR3, as DNA: TGTGCCAGCAGCCTACCCTCTAGCGGGTCAAGAAATGAGCAGTTCTTC. Its translation is CASSLPSSGSRNEQFF.

This clonotype was observed many times. The rearrangement joins TRBV6-1 to TRBJ2-3; a weak D match, TRBD1 (5 bases). Germline V gene sequence: CDR1 MNHNS, CDR2 SASEGT. This CDR3 comprises 13 residues. The ends were cut back, 6 bases at V and 5 bases at J, with 12 bases in the middle. CDR3 residues: CASRRTHEDTQYF. CDR3 DNA sequence: TGTGCCAGCAGGAGGACACATGAAGATACGCAGTATTTT.

Comments on this clonotype: The junction does not match germline at one end; this may be a read error. The chain has TRBV4-1 and TRBJ1-1, with 8 bases aligning to TRBD1. The CDR3 is 14 residues long. Germline V gene data show CDR1 as MGHRA and CDR2 as YSYEKL. The CDR3, as DNA: TGCGCCAGCAGCCTAGACAGGGGAAGTAGCGAGCAGTACTTT. Protein product: CASSLDRGSSEQYF.

This clonotype has ten or more counts. The chain joins TRBV19 to TRBJ2-1; 7 bases fit TRBD2. The CDR3 extends over 15 amino acids. V gave up 1 base and J gave up 5 bases; unmatched junction bases: 5. The germline V gene encodes CDR1 LNHDA and CDR2 SQIVND (reference sequence). The CDR3 nucleotides read TGTGCCAGTAGTATAGCTGCCGGGACTAACAATGAGCAGTTCTTC. This codes for CASSIAAGTNNEQFF. The full variable domain, its missing parts supplied by reference TRBV19 and TRBJ2-1, is DGGITQSPKYLFRKEGQNVTLSCEQNLNHDAMYWYRQDPGQGLRLIYYSQIVNDFQKGDIAEGYSVSREKKESFPLTVTSAQKNPTAFYLCASSIAAGTNNEQFFGPGTRLTVL.

This clonotype was counted many times. This sequence joins TRBV4-2 and TRBJ2-2, with unresolved D. The CDR3 is 16 residues long. Per the germline V gene, CDR1 is LGHNA and CDR2 is YNFKEQ. V lost 0 bases to trimming and J lost 2 bases, with 10 bases between them. This CDR3 reads CASSQEASQNTGELFF. CDR3 DNA sequence: TGTGCCAGCAGCCAAGAGGCTAGTCAAAACACCGGGGAGCTGTTTTTT.

This clonotype was detected ten times or more. This may stem from a read error, because a much larger clone lies one nucleotide away. V gene TRBV6-6 combines with J gene TRBJ1-5; tentatively, D is TRBD1 (5 bases). Germline assignment: CDR1 MNHNY and CDR2 SVGAGI (reference sequence). This CDR3 is built from 14 residues. The CDR3 spells CACRSTAGNQPQHF. Here the CDR3 DNA reads TGTGCCTGCAGGTCGACAGCTGGCAATCAGCCCCAGCATTTT.

This clonotype occurred once. This rearrangement joins TRBV20-1 to TRBJ2-7; 12 bases match TRBD2. Germline V CDR1 and CDR2: DFQATT, SNEGSKA (reference sequence). V was clipped by 6 bases and J by 5 bases; unmatched bases: 8. The length of the CDR3 is 14 residues. CDR3 sequence (DNA): TGCAGTGCCGCGACTAGCGGGAGCTTAAACGAGCAGTACTTC. Amino acid sequence: CSAATSGSLNEQYF.

The CDR3 spells CASSYSLLAGASTDTQYF. The CDR3 bases are TGTGCCAGCAGTTACTCGTTACTAGCGGGGGCTAGCACAGATACGCAGTATTTT. The chain combines TRBV6-5 with TRBJ2-3; 11 bases line up with TRBD2. Germline V gene data show CDR1 as MNHEY and CDR2 as SVGAGI. Trimming took 0 bases from V and 0 from J; bases not matched to a gene: 5. The CDR3 spans 18 residues.

CDR3: CSARPFDRGNEQYF. CDR3 coding DNA: TGCAGTGCTAGACCCTTCGACAGGGGGAACGAGCAGTACTTC. This sequence joins TRBV20-1 and TRBJ2-7; TRBD1 aligns across 9 bases. The CDR3 contains 14 residues. Germline V gene lookup returns CDR1 DFQATT and CDR2 SNEGSKA (reference sequence). The junction had 7 bases not matched to a gene; V was cut back by 2 bases and J by 5 bases.

The rearrangement uses TRBV6-5 and TRBJ1-5; maybe TRBD1 (5 bases). Germline V CDR1 and CDR2: MNHEY, SVGAGI. Trimming pared 6 bases from V and 0 bases from J, leaving 12 bases between. This CDR3 has 15 residues. This chain's CDR3 is CASSPGTVSNQPQHF. As DNA, the CDR3 is TGTGCCAGCAGCCCCGGGACGGTTAGCAATCAGCCCCAGCATTTT.

The V gene is TRBV6-1, the J gene TRBJ1-1, with no clear D. V was shortened by 3 bases and J by 2 bases, with 13 bases between the two germline ends. Germline CDR1 is MNHNS and CDR2 is SASEGT. The CDR3 length is 15 residues. In DNA form, the CDR3 reads TGTGCCAGCAGTGAGGTTAGGGCCGGAAACACTGAAGCTTTCTTT. Amino acids: CASSEVRAGNTEAFF.

This clonotype was observed many times. This chain connects TRBV2 to TRBJ2-5; D is perhaps TRBD2 (5 bases). Between the trimmed V and J ends, which lost 4 bases and 5 bases, there was a span of 14 bases. Germline V gene lookup returns CDR1 SNHLY and CDR2 FYNNEI. The CDR3 consists of 14 residues. CDR3 DNA sequence: TGTGCCAGCAGTGGGTCCGGGTCGGGGGAGACCCAGTACTTC. This gives the protein CASSGSGSGETQYF.

Judged by abundance, this clonotype is medium-sized. V and J are TRBV20-1 and TRBJ2-7, with no clear D. The germline V gene encodes CDR1 DFQATT and CDR2 SNEGSKA (reference sequence). The CDR3 contains 14 residues. V was cut by 3 bases and J by 0 bases, with 12 bases left in between. CDR3 region: CSASWTASSYEQYF. The CDR3, as DNA: TGCAGTGCTAGTTGGACGGCAAGCTCCTACGAGCAGTACTTC.

This clonotype was counted ten times or more. This chain's CDR3 is CASSLSSGREETQYF. In DNA, the CDR3 is TGCGCCAGCAGCTTGTCTAGCGGGAGGGAAGAGACCCAGTACTTC. The rearrangement uses TRBV5-1 and TRBJ2-5; 12 bases are a match to TRBD2. The CDR3 runs 15 residues. With V trimmed by 1 base and J by 3 bases, 1 base remained unmatched. Germline V gives CDR1 SGHRS, CDR2 YFSETQ.